This T cell receptor (beta chain) was documented in a study of identical twins. Study-wide points: Because invariant MAIT and iNKT cells could be present, zero-insertion analyses could be partly confounded. A lower insertion count was a feature of abundant cord blood beta clonotypes, with no such feature in memory repertoires.

One entry per CDR3 protein results from TCRdb running MiXCR on the 5' RACE reads. The sample consists of about 210,000 distinct CDR3 sequences, roughly 10% of them appearing once. V shed 2 bases and J 8 bases; nucleotides not matched to a gene: 19. From germline, CDR1 is SGHAT and CDR2 FQNNGV. The CDR3 sequence is 19 residues long. Comment on this clonotype: Its antigen remains unidentified.

The rearrangement links TRBV11-2 to TRBJ2-1, with TRBD2 matching over 9 bases. This receptor was taken from a woman between 18 and 29 years old in good health. Specimen: memory (CD45RO+) T cells sorted from blood. The CDR3, as DNA: TGTGCCAGCAGCTTATTAGGATGGGGGTTAGCGGGAGATCTAGATGAGCAGTTCTTC. Translating it yields CASSLLGWGLAGDLDEQFF.